A selection of T cell receptor beta chains follows, all from one sample in a study of shared clonotypes between healthy human individuals. Only in-frame clones appear in the TCRdb table, and some are missing; sequencing was by immunoSEQ multiplex PCR. Found here are roughly 520,000 clones, 90% to 96% of them singletons; the top ten hold under 0.065%. Material for sequencing was naive CD4+ T cells sorted from blood. Source of these receptors: a woman aged 25-40 years in good health. Both conserved end residues are part of each CDR3. The order of the fields is CDR3 DNA, CDR3 protein, V gene, J gene, D gene, clone size. D genes are given only for firm matches. The size field is filled for only some rows; it gives once, few, many or a size class.

CDR3 DNA: TGCGCCAGCAGCTTGTGGGGATCCGTTGGTTCGGGCAATCAGCCCCAGCATTTT
CDR3 protein: CASSLWGSVGSGNQPQHF
V gene: TRBV5-1
J gene: TRBJ1-5
D gene: -
clone size: -

CDR3 DNA: TGCGCCACCCGACTAGCGGGCCTCTCCTACGAGCAGTACTTC
CDR3 protein: CATRLAGLSYEQYF
V gene: TRBV10-2
J gene: TRBJ2-7
D gene: TRBD2
clone size: -

CDR3 DNA: TGTGCCAGCATCCGGGGACCTGGGGACGATACGCAGTATTTT
CDR3 protein: CASIRGPGDDTQYF
V gene: TRBV6-5
J gene: TRBJ2-3
D gene: -
clone size: once

CDR3 DNA: TGTGCCAGTAGTTTCGTCTGGGGTAGCAATCAGCCCCAGCATTTT
CDR3 protein: CASSFVWGSNQPQHF
V gene: TRBV19
J gene: TRBJ1-5
D gene: -
clone size: -

CDR3 DNA: TGTGCCAGCTCACCAATGGGGGACTCTAATGAAAAACTGTTTTTT
CDR3 protein: CASSPMGDSNEKLFF
V gene: TRBV18
J gene: TRBJ1-4
D gene: -
clone size: once

CDR3 DNA: TGTGCCAGCAGGCCGGAAGTGGGGAATGAAAAACTGTTTTTT
CDR3 protein: CASRPEVGNEKLFF
V gene: TRBV2
J gene: TRBJ1-4
D gene: -
clone size: -

CDR3 DNA: TGCGCCAGCAGCCAAGATCCACGGCAGAAGGCTTTCTTT
CDR3 protein: CASSQDPRQKAFF
V gene: TRBV4-1
J gene: TRBJ1-1
D gene: -
clone size: -

CDR3 DNA: TGTGCCAGCAGCTTGGGTCTAGCGGGAGCTGGTGAGCAGTTCTTC
CDR3 protein: CASSLGLAGAGEQFF
V gene: TRBV5-4
J gene: TRBJ2-1
D gene: TRBD2
clone size: -

CDR3 DNA: TGTGCCAGCAGCGCGGAGATAACGGGCACTGAAGCTTTCTTT
CDR3 protein: CASSAEITGTEAFF
V gene: TRBV5-4
J gene: TRBJ1-1
D gene: -
clone size: -

CDR3 DNA: TGTGCCAGCAGTTTATCGGCGGGAACGGATACGCAGTATTTT
CDR3 protein: CASSLSAGTDTQYF
V gene: TRBV27
J gene: TRBJ2-3
D gene: -
clone size: once

CDR3 DNA: TGCGCCAGCAGCCCCCAGGGCATGAACACTGAAGCTTTCTTT
CDR3 protein: CASSPQGMNTEAFF
V gene: TRBV5-1
J gene: TRBJ1-1
D gene: -
clone size: -

CDR3 DNA: TGTGCCAGTAGTATAGAAGGACAGTACCATAGCAATCAGCCCCAGCATTTT
CDR3 protein: CASSIEGQYHSNQPQHF
V gene: TRBV19
J gene: TRBJ1-5
D gene: -
clone size: once

CDR3 DNA: TGTGCCAGCAGCTTCCTCCTGGGGGGGACCCCTAACTCCGGCGGGGAGCTGTTTTTT
CDR3 protein: CASSFLLGGTPNSGGELFF
V gene: TRBV11-2
J gene: TRBJ2-2
D gene: TRBD2
clone size: -

CDR3 DNA: TGTGCCAGCAGACTAGCCGGGTCAGGGGGCTCCACTGAAGCTTTCTTT
CDR3 protein: CASRLAGSGGSTEAFF
V gene: TRBV28
J gene: TRBJ1-1
D gene: TRBD1
clone size: -

CDR3 DNA: TGTGCCAGCAGGCAGGGGGGGGGCTACTACTTC
CDR3 protein: CASRQGGGYYF
V gene: TRBV6-1
J gene: TRBJ2-5
D gene: -
clone size: -